This TCR beta chain was obtained from a study of T cells in women clearing cervical HPV infection. Study findings and constraints: Timing of associations relative to infection is unclear; T-cell subsets were not isolated. T-cell numbers per sample were unknown and may explain richness differences. Repertoire richness, not evenness, was significantly elevated in CIN3+ cases versus controls.

Libraries were prepared by immunoSEQ multiplex PCR; TCRdb keeps only in-frame clonotypes and omits some of them. Recorded here are under 45,000 clones; the top ten clones represent around 4.5%. Germline V gene sequence: CDR1 LNHDA, CDR2 SQIVND (reference sequence). The CDR3 runs 13 residues. The trim removed 8 bases at V and 7 bases at J, leaving 5 bases unmatched. Each participant carried one incident cervical HPV16 infection only. Concerning this clone itself: Antigen unknown. Read sequence stops 3 residues before the CDR3 end, and the germline J gene provides the missing end.

This chain joins TRBV19 and TRBJ1-5, with 10 positions matching TRBD1. What was sequenced was blood buffy coat. The sequence came from a woman between 18 and 69 years old with a cervical HPV16 infection that either progressed to CIN3+ or cleared (not recorded which). The CDR3 protein is CASLDRGRQPQHF. CDR3 DNA, as far as it was read: TGTGCCAGTCTTGACAGGGGGCGGCAGCCC.